This TCR beta chain was obtained from a study of T cell responses to AZD1222 COVID-19 vaccine. Regarding the study as a whole: There were repertoire samples only from the period after the peak T cell response. Baseline serostatus was positive in only six AZD1222 recipients. Spike was spanned by vaccine-associated CD4 TCRs, which were dominant at 160-218 and 743-854.

Remarks on this clone: Its specificity is unknown.

Only in-frame clones appear in the TCRdb table, and some are missing; sequencing was by immunoSEQ multiplex PCR. The table includes about 100,000 clones, around 94% detected once. Trimming shortened V by 6 bases and J by 3 bases, and 23 bases separated the two germline ends. The CDR3 totals 17 residues. Germline values: CDR1 SEHNR, CDR2 FQNEAQ (reference sequence). The material was peripheral blood, obtained on day 0 of AZD1222 vaccination. The TCR sequence derives from an adult in good health. The V gene is TRBV7-9, the J gene TRBJ1-1; TRBD1 might be the D (6 bases). CDR3: CASSFRDPRGGYTEAFF. Written as DNA, the CDR3 is TGTGCCAGCAGTTTCCGGGACCCAAGGGGGGGGTACACTGAAGCTTTCTTT.